These T cell receptor beta chains were read from a single sample in a study of blood T cell repertoires in COVID-19. Generated by immunoSEQ multiplex PCR, the TCRdb table keeps only in-frame clones and is missing some. The sample has 35,000 to 45,000 clones, 75% to 90% seen once. What was sequenced was peripheral blood. The origin of the receptors is a man in his sixties with acute or convalescent COVID-19. Each CDR3 is given with its conserved first and last residue. Fields, in order: clone size, D gene, V gene, J gene, CDR3 DNA, CDR3 protein. A D gene is named only where the DNA matches it firmly. Size values are once, few and many counts, or a class for expanded clones, and some rows have none.

clone size: NA
D gene: TRBD1
V gene: TRBV3-1/TRBV3-2
J gene: TRBJ1-5
CDR3 DNA: TGTGCCAGCAGCCAAGGTTCCGGGACAGGGGGCCGTCAGCCCCAGCATTTT
CDR3 protein: CASSQGSGTGGRQPQHF

clone size: NA
D gene: NA
V gene: TRBV4-2
J gene: TRBJ1-2
CDR3 DNA: TGTGCCAGCAGCCAAGACGCGGGGGCAGGGGCTAACTATGGCTACACCTTC
CDR3 protein: CASSQDAGAGANYGYTF

clone size: NA
D gene: NA
V gene: TRBV5-1
J gene: TRBJ2-5
CDR3 DNA: TGCGCCAGCTCCCCATACAGGGGGACTCCGGGACTACAAGAGACCCAGTACTTC
CDR3 protein: CASSPYRGTPGLQETQYF

clone size: NA
D gene: NA
V gene: TRBV18
J gene: TRBJ1-1
CDR3 DNA: TGTGCCAGCTCACCCCAGGGAGGGGCGAACACTGAAGCTTTCTTT
CDR3 protein: CASSPQGGANTEAFF

clone size: NA
D gene: TRBD1
V gene: TRBV14
J gene: TRBJ2-7
CDR3 DNA: TGTGCCAGCAGCCTCGCCGGGACAGGTACTTACGGCCAGTACTTC
CDR3 protein: CASSLAGTGTYGQYF

clone size: NA
D gene: NA
V gene: TRBV12-3/TRBV12-4
J gene: TRBJ1-1
CDR3 DNA: TGTGCCAGCAGTTTCGCGGGTATCACTGAAGCTTTCTTT
CDR3 protein: CASSFAGITEAFF

clone size: NA
D gene: NA
V gene: TRBV19
J gene: TRBJ2-3
CDR3 DNA: TGTGCCAGTAGAGTGAGTCGGGACACAGATACGCAGTATTTT
CDR3 protein: CASRVSRDTDTQYF

clone size: NA
D gene: NA
V gene: TRBV11-3
J gene: TRBJ2-2
CDR3 DNA: TGTGCCAGCAGCTCGGGGGTGGGCGGGGAGCTGTTTTTT
CDR3 protein: CASSSGVGGELFF

clone size: once
D gene: TRBD1
V gene: TRBV5-6
J gene: TRBJ1-1
CDR3 DNA: TGTGCCAGCAGTTCTGATACAGGGGGAGGCACTGAAGCTTTCTTT
CDR3 protein: CASSSDTGGGTEAFF

clone size: NA
D gene: NA
V gene: TRBV6-6
J gene: TRBJ2-3
CDR3 DNA: TGTGCCAGCAGTTACCTTGGACAGTCTAGCACAGATACGCAGTATTTT
CDR3 protein: CASSYLGQSSTDTQYF

clone size: NA
D gene: TRBD1
V gene: TRBV7-2
J gene: TRBJ1-4
CDR3 DNA: TGTGCCAGCAGGGGACAGGAGAATAATGAAAAACTGTTTTTT
CDR3 protein: CASRGQENNEKLFF

clone size: NA
D gene: TRBD1
V gene: TRBV19
J gene: TRBJ2-1
CDR3 DNA: TGTGCCAGTAGTATAGGCCGACAGGGTTTGAGAAATGAGCAGTTCTTC
CDR3 protein: CASSIGRQGLRNEQFF

clone size: NA
D gene: NA
V gene: TRBV7-9
J gene: TRBJ2-7
CDR3 DNA: TGTGCCAGCAGCCCGAGCTCAGGGAAGTACGAGCAGTACTTC
CDR3 protein: CASSPSSGKYEQYF

clone size: NA
D gene: NA
V gene: TRBV3-1/TRBV3-2
J gene: TRBJ2-1
CDR3 DNA: TGTGCCAGCAGCAGGAGGGATGAGCAGTTCTTC
CDR3 protein: CASSRRDEQFF

clone size: NA
D gene: TRBD1
V gene: TRBV30
J gene: TRBJ1-6
CDR3 DNA: TGTGCCTGGCAGGGACAGGGTGGCTCACCCCTCCACTTT
CDR3 protein: CAWQGQGGSPLHF

clone size: NA
D gene: TRBD1
V gene: TRBV29-1
J gene: TRBJ1-2
CDR3 DNA: TGCAGCGCGGAAACAGGGGAGAACTATGGCTACACCTTC
CDR3 protein: CSAETGENYGYTF

clone size: few
D gene: TRBD1
V gene: TRBV5-4
J gene: TRBJ2-7
CDR3 DNA: TGTGCCAGCAGCTCCCCAGGAAGGGGGCTAAACGAGCAGTACTTC
CDR3 protein: CASSSPGRGLNEQYF

clone size: NA
D gene: TRBD1
V gene: TRBV11-2
J gene: TRBJ2-1
CDR3 DNA: TGTGCCAGCAGCCCACGTGGGGCAGGGGGACCTACATGGGAGCAGTTCTTC
CDR3 protein: CASSPRGAGGPTWEQFF

clone size: NA
D gene: NA
V gene: TRBV23-1
J gene: TRBJ1-1
CDR3 DNA: TGCGCCAGCAGTCAAGCGAGTAGGGGTAGGGGAAACACTGAAGCTTTCTTT
CDR3 protein: CASSQASRGRGNTEAFF

clone size: NA
D gene: TRBD2
V gene: TRBV29-1
J gene: TRBJ2-2
CDR3 DNA: TGCAGCGTTGAGTCGGTAGCGGGACACACCGGGGAGCTGTTTTTT
CDR3 protein: CSVESVAGHTGELFF

clone size: NA
D gene: TRBD2
V gene: TRBV5-5
J gene: TRBJ2-3
CDR3 DNA: TGTGCCAGCAGCTTGCTCGGAGCGGGGGGAAGAGGAGGCACAGATACGCAGTATTTT
CDR3 protein: CASSLLGAGGRGGTDTQYF

clone size: NA
D gene: TRBD1
V gene: TRBV2
J gene: TRBJ2-7
CDR3 DNA: TGTGCCAGCAGTGTCACAGGGGTGGAGCAGTACTTC
CDR3 protein: CASSVTGVEQYF

clone size: NA
D gene: TRBD1
V gene: TRBV14
J gene: TRBJ1-1
CDR3 DNA: TGTGCCAGCGAAGACAGGGGTAGGGCTTTCTTT
CDR3 protein: CASEDRGRAFF

clone size: NA
D gene: NA
V gene: TRBV2
J gene: TRBJ1-1
CDR3 DNA: TGTGCCGGCAGCCTAATATCTGAAGCTTTCTTT
CDR3 protein: CAGSLISEAFF

clone size: NA
D gene: TRBD2
V gene: TRBV4-1
J gene: TRBJ2-3
CDR3 DNA: TGCGCCAGCAGCCAATCAAGCGGGGGCCTCGCAGGAACGCAGTATTTT
CDR3 protein: CASSQSSGGLAGTQYF

clone size: NA
D gene: TRBD1
V gene: TRBV10-3
J gene: TRBJ1-5
CDR3 DNA: TGTGCCATCAGAGGGACAGGGGACAATCAGCCCCAGCATTTT
CDR3 protein: CAIRGTGDNQPQHF

clone size: NA
D gene: NA
V gene: TRBV30
J gene: TRBJ2-7
CDR3 DNA: TGTGCCTGGAGTGTAAGGAGGGTGGAGAACGAGCAGTACTTC
CDR3 protein: CAWSVRRVENEQYF

clone size: NA
D gene: NA
V gene: TRBV4-2
J gene: TRBJ1-1
CDR3 DNA: TGTGCCAGCAGCCAAGATCAGAGGGACACTGAAGCTTTCTTT
CDR3 protein: CASSQDQRDTEAFF

clone size: NA
D gene: NA
V gene: TRBV7-2
J gene: TRBJ1-2
CDR3 DNA: TGTGCCAGCAGTTCTACCCCCTCCAGGGGCTACACCTTC
CDR3 protein: CASSSTPSRGYTF

clone size: NA
D gene: NA
V gene: TRBV20-1
J gene: TRBJ1-5
CDR3 DNA: TGCAGTGCTCCTTTGGGGGGGCCCCAGCATTTT
CDR3 protein: CSAPLGGPQHF

clone size: NA
D gene: TRBD1
V gene: TRBV5-1
J gene: TRBJ2-6
CDR3 DNA: TGCGCCAGCACCGGGACAGGGGCGTGGGGGGCCAACGTCCTGACTTTC
CDR3 protein: CASTGTGAWGANVLTF

clone size: NA
D gene: TRBD2
V gene: TRBV19
J gene: TRBJ2-7
CDR3 DNA: TGTGCCAGTAGTACTCGCGGGGGGAGCTCCTACGAGCAGTACTTC
CDR3 protein: CASSTRGGSSYEQYF

clone size: NA
D gene: NA
V gene: TRBV5-6
J gene: TRBJ2-3
CDR3 DNA: TGTGCCAGCAGCTTCCCCGGGTGGGCAGATACGCAGTATTTT
CDR3 protein: CASSFPGWADTQYF

clone size: NA
D gene: TRBD1
V gene: TRBV19
J gene: TRBJ1-1
CDR3 DNA: TGTGCCAGTAGTATGGGACAGGGGGGAACTGAAGCTTTCTTT
CDR3 protein: CASSMGQGGTEAFF

clone size: NA
D gene: TRBD2
V gene: TRBV3-1/TRBV3-2
J gene: TRBJ2-4
CDR3 DNA: TGTGCCAGCAGCCCCCGGACTAGCGGAAAAAACATTCAGTACTTC
CDR3 protein: CASSPRTSGKNIQYF

clone size: NA
D gene: TRBD1
V gene: TRBV5-1
J gene: TRBJ2-1
CDR3 DNA: TGCGCCAGCAGCTACCGGGACAGGGGAGAGCAGTTCTTC
CDR3 protein: CASSYRDRGEQFF

clone size: NA
D gene: NA
V gene: TRBV7-2
J gene: TRBJ2-3
CDR3 DNA: TGTGCCAGCAGCACGAGAACGCTGGATACGCAGTATTTT
CDR3 protein: CASSTRTLDTQYF

clone size: NA
D gene: TRBD1
V gene: TRBV7-3
J gene: TRBJ2-2
CDR3 DNA: TGTGCCAGCAGCTTAGCCTCCGGGACAGGGCCGTCCGGGGAGCTGTTTTTT
CDR3 protein: CASSLASGTGPSGELFF

clone size: few
D gene: TRBD1
V gene: TRBV6-5
J gene: TRBJ1-2
CDR3 DNA: TGTGCCAGCAGTCCGGGACAGGGCCGGGGCTACACCTTC
CDR3 protein: CASSPGQGRGYTF

clone size: NA
D gene: NA
V gene: TRBV7-2
J gene: TRBJ2-3
CDR3 DNA: TGTGCCAGCAGCTTAGAGGCTGGACAACTGACAGATACGCAGTATTTT
CDR3 protein: CASSLEAGQLTDTQYF

clone size: NA
D gene: TRBD2
V gene: TRBV3-1/TRBV3-2
J gene: TRBJ2-5
CDR3 DNA: TGTGCCAGCAGCCATCTAGCGGGGGGTTTGAAAGAGACCCAGTACTTC
CDR3 protein: CASSHLAGGLKETQYF

clone size: NA
D gene: TRBD2
V gene: TRBV14
J gene: TRBJ2-3
CDR3 DNA: TGTGCCAGCAGCCAAGGGGCTAGCGGGAGAACAGATACGCAGTATTTT
CDR3 protein: CASSQGASGRTDTQYF

clone size: NA
D gene: NA
V gene: TRBV24-1
J gene: TRBJ2-5
CDR3 DNA: TGTGCCGCGCAAGAGACCCAGTACTTC
CDR3 protein: CAAQETQYF

clone size: NA
D gene: NA
V gene: TRBV29-1
J gene: TRBJ1-1
CDR3 DNA: TGCAGCGTTCGGAGTTTTGCGGGTGAGGTTGAAGCTTTCTTT
CDR3 protein: CSVRSFAGEVEAFF

clone size: NA
D gene: TRBD2
V gene: TRBV7-3
J gene: TRBJ2-2
CDR3 DNA: TGTGCCAGCAGCTTAATGGGGGCGGGAGGGCCTAACACCGGGGAGCTGTTTTTT
CDR3 protein: CASSLMGAGGPNTGELFF

clone size: NA
D gene: NA
V gene: TRBV9
J gene: TRBJ2-3
CDR3 DNA: TGTGCCAGCAGCGTAGGCCAAGGGGTTAGCACAGATACGCAGTATTTT
CDR3 protein: CASSVGQGVSTDTQYF

clone size: NA
D gene: NA
V gene: TRBV7-9
J gene: TRBJ2-2
CDR3 DNA: TGTGCCAGCAGCTTGACAGTGAACACCGGGGAGCTGTTTTTT
CDR3 protein: CASSLTVNTGELFF

clone size: NA
D gene: NA
V gene: TRBV4-3
J gene: TRBJ2-3
CDR3 DNA: TGCGCCAGCAGCCAAGCTCTAGGGGGGGTGGGCGGAGATACGCAGTATTTT
CDR3 protein: CASSQALGGVGGDTQYF

clone size: once
D gene: TRBD2
V gene: TRBV5-4
J gene: TRBJ2-5
CDR3 DNA: TGTGCCAGCAGCTTGGGGGCCAGCGGGATTCAAGAGACCCAGTACTTC
CDR3 protein: CASSLGASGIQETQYF